The clone carrying this T cell receptor beta chain was counted at least ten times. The entry originates in a study of human T cells and chemical hapten exposure. The CDR3 consists of 11 residues. Looked up from germline, CDR1 is SEHNR and CDR2 is FQNEAQ (reference sequence). V shed 6 bases and J shed 4 bases, with 5 bases lying between them. As for time point: pre-sensitization, week 0. Treatment given: therapeutic diphenylcyclopropenone sensitization with weekly scalp DPC. Patients had alopecia, were aged 18 to 70, and were not pregnant. TCRdb re-analysed the RACE reads in MiXCR, keeping a single row per CDR3 protein. The sample records around 120,000 distinct CDR3 sequences, approximately 13% being singletons.

The material was whole blood, obtained in connection with sensitization to the hapten diphenylcyclopropenone (DPC). The chain employs TRBV7-9 and TRBJ2-3, with D possibly TRBD1 on 5 matching bases. This TCR came from a woman between 18 and 29 years old with alopecia areata. Some clones in this sample may be carry-over from other donors' samples. The CDR3 nucleotides are TGTGCCAGCAGGGGGCCAGATACGCAGTATTTT. It encodes CASRGPDTQYF.